What follows describes a single TCR beta chain. Per the study methods: Reference gene primer amplification gave nucleated cell count estimates. Produced via immunoSEQ multiplex PCR; TCRdb's table is partial and in-frame only. The V and J calls and clone size come from that table; D and trimming were worked out from the DNA. The table shows about 70,000 clones, with about four fifths occurring only once. This record belongs to a study of blood T cell repertoires in COVID-19. Study as a whole: Acute and convalescent COVID-19 specimens originated in the United States, Italy and Spain. PBMCs, B-cell-depleted T cells, or T cells provided the cDNA or gDNA that made up the material.

This TCR came from a woman between 55 and 75 years old with acute or convalescent COVID-19. Sequencing was carried out using peripheral blood.

CDR3 nucleotides: TGTGCCAGCAGCTTAACCGGGACAGGGGGCATGTACTTC. This gives the protein CASSLTGTGGMYF. The chain carries TRBV7-3 and TRBJ2-7; 12 positions match TRBD1. CDR1 is SGHTA and CDR2 is FQGTGA in the germline V gene. This CDR3 contains 13 residues. Trimming took 0 bases from V and 12 from J; bases not matched to a gene: 3.